This T cell receptor beta chain emerged from a study of blood T cell repertoires in COVID-19. Study as a whole: Researchers got acute and convalescent COVID-19 samples from the United States, Italy and Spain. PBMCs, B-cell-depleted T cells, or T cells were the source of the cDNA or gDNA that made up the material.

The CDR3 is made up of 17 amino acids. J was trimmed by 1 base and V by 1 base; bases with no gene match: 7. Germline V gene lookup returns CDR1 LGHDT and CDR2 YNNKEL (reference sequence). Patients in Seattle were enrolled during active infection, then followed longitudinally. Assay used: immunoSEQ multiplex PCR; TCRdb lists only in-frame clones, some missing. Among tens of thousands of clones, roughly 79% were seen once, and the ten largest hold around 5.2%. This chain links TRBV3-1 (or the pseudogene TRBV3-2) with TRBJ2-5; 9 nucleotides agree with TRBD2. The sequencing sample was made of peripheral blood. The clonotype comes from an elderly man with COVID-19, enrolled during active disease. The DNA for the CDR3 is TGTGCCAGCAGCCAAGTCTTCCTAGCGGGGATCCAAGAGACCCAGTACTTC. Protein: CASSQVFLAGIQETQYF.